Listed below are T cell receptor beta chains from one sample, sequenced in a study of blood T cells in healthy people across ages. TCRdb re-called the 5' RACE reads through MiXCR, storing one row per CDR3 protein. The sample lists about 290,000 distinct CDR3 sequences, 25% to 30% occurring once. Sequencing input: blood. These TCRs come from a woman in her 70s in good health. Each CDR3 is given with its conserved first and last residue. A D gene is named only where the DNA matches it firmly. Size is stated for part of the rows, as once, few or many counts, or as a class when the clone is expanded.

>NA|TRBJ2-5|NA|TRBV13
CASSLGRGVRQETQYF
TGTGCCAGCAGCTTAGGCAGAGGGGTTCGACAAGAGACCCAGTACTTC
>NA|TRBJ2-1|TRBD2|TRBV20-1
CSAGLAGNYNEQFF
TGCAGTGCTGGACTAGCGGGTAACTACAATGAGCAGTTCTTC
>NA|TRBJ2-1|NA|TRBV20-1
CSAIAVVGNEQFF
TGCAGTGCTATAGCGGTCGTCGGCAATGAGCAGTTCTTC
>NA|TRBJ2-2|NA|TRBV28
CASYSGAANTGELFF
TGTGCCAGTTACTCCGGGGCCGCGAACACCGGGGAGCTGTTTTTT
>NA|TRBJ2-3|NA|TRBV4-1
CASSQDVPATSTDTQYF
TGCGCCAGCAGCCAAGATGTCCCAGCGACTAGCACAGATACGCAGTATTTT
>NA|TRBJ2-1|NA|TRBV7-2
CASSSQGGFMRNEQFF
TGTGCCAGCAGCTCCCAGGGGGGTTTCATGCGCAATGAGCAGTTCTTC
>few|TRBJ1-2|TRBD1|TRBV5-8
CASTQLTGGNYGYTF
TGTGCCAGCACCCAATTGACAGGGGGAAACTATGGCTACACCTTC
>NA|TRBJ2-3|NA|TRBV7-3
CASSLTYGDTQYF
TGTGCCAGCAGCTTAACGTACGGGGATACGCAGTATTTT
>NA|TRBJ2-1|NA|TRBV20-1
CSALQLGHLDNEQFF
TGCAGTGCTCTCCAACTAGGCCATCTCGACAATGAGCAGTTCTTC
>NA|TRBJ1-6|NA|TRBV21-1
CASTGQGGSPLHF
TGTGCCAGCACAGGACAGGGAGGTTCACCCCTCCACTTT
>once|TRBJ2-7|NA|TRBV14
CASSQESAFMYEQYF
TGTGCCAGCAGCCAAGAATCCGCCTTTATGTACGAGCAGTACTTC
>few|TRBJ2-1|TRBD2|TRBV29-1
CSVTSGRANEQFF
TGCAGCGTTACTAGCGGGAGGGCCAATGAGCAGTTCTTC
>few|TRBJ2-2|NA|TRBV6-5
CASSPEGPFRGELFF
TGTGCCAGCAGCCCCGAAGGACCCTTTCGCGGGGAGCTGTTTTTT
>once|TRBJ1-1|NA|TRBV20-1
CSASEGTANTEAFF
TGCAGTGCTAGTGAAGGGACTGCTAACACTGAAGCTTTCTTT
>once|TRBJ2-5|NA|TRBV6-1
CASSEYTGEGETQYF
TGCGCCAGCAGTGAATACACAGGGGAGGGAGAGACCCAGTACTTC
>NA|TRBJ2-5|NA|TRBV5-1
CASKREPDRSPREQYF
TGCGCCAGCAAAAGGGAGCCCGACAGGTCTCCGCGGGAGCAGTACTTC
>NA|TRBJ1-3|NA|TRBV10-3
CAISESMGENTIYF
TGTGCCATCAGTGAGTCAATGGGAGAAAACACCATATATTTT
>NA|TRBJ2-5|NA|TRBV6-5
CASSYSRFPGQETQYF
TGTGCCAGCAGTTACTCGAGGTTTCCGGGGCAAGAGACCCAGTACTTC
>NA|TRBJ2-1|NA|TRBV7-9
CASSLEVNTDEQFF
TGTGCCAGCAGCTTAGAGGTGAATACCGATGAGCAGTTCTTC
>NA|TRBJ2-7|NA|TRBV7-9
CASSYDGYEQYF
TGTGCCAGCAGCTACGACGGTTACGAGCAGTACTTC
>NA|TRBJ1-2|TRBD1|TRBV10-3
CAISESAAGGDGYTF
TGTGCCATCAGTGAGTCTGCGGCAGGGGGCGATGGCTACACCTTC
>few|TRBJ2-7|TRBD2|TRBV27
CASSFSGGYYEQYF
TGTGCCAGCAGTTTCTCGGGGGGATACTACGAGCAGTACTTC
>NA|TRBJ2-1|TRBD2|TRBV10-2
CASGGLDPGHEQFF
TGCGCCAGCGGGGGACTAGATCCCGGCCATGAGCAGTTCTTC
>many|TRBJ2-3|TRBD2|TRBV7-2
CASSPRSLAGVGDTQYF
TGTGCCAGCAGCCCGCGGTCCCTAGCGGGAGTTGGAGATACGCAGTATTTT
>NA|TRBJ2-1|TRBD2|TRBV4-2
CASSQGRTSGSGGEQFF
TGTGCCAGCAGCCAAGGCCGGACTAGCGGCTCGGGAGGAGAGCAGTTCTTC
>NA|TRBJ1-2|TRBD1|TRBV2
CASSGQGDYGYTF
TGTGCCAGCAGTGGACAGGGGGACTATGGCTACACCTTC
>few|TRBJ2-2|TRBD1|TRBV18
CASSQATGSTGELFF
TGTGCCAGCTCACAGGCGACAGGGAGTACCGGGGAGCTGTTTTTT
>many|TRBJ2-7|NA|TRBV6-2/TRBV6-3
CASSYGGVEQYF
TGTGCCAGCAGTTACGGTGGAGTCGAGCAGTACTTC
>few|TRBJ2-5|NA|TRBV29-1
CSVEVYQETQYF
TGCAGCGTTGAAGTGTACCAAGAGACCCAGTACTTC
>NA|TRBJ1-1|TRBD1|TRBV5-1
CASSLEERTGLNTEAFF
TGCGCCAGCAGCTTGGAGGAGCGGACAGGGCTGAACACTGAAGCTTTCTTT
>few|TRBJ2-7|TRBD2|TRBV29-1
CSVIPGTSGYEQYF
TGCAGCGTAATTCCCGGGACTAGCGGATACGAGCAGTACTTC
>NA|TRBJ2-1|NA|TRBV7-2
CASSPGGTGRYNEQFF
TGTGCCAGCAGCCCCGGGGGGACAGGACGTTACAATGAGCAGTTCTTC
>NA|TRBJ2-5|NA|TRBV28
CASKGDQETQYF
TGTGCCAGCAAGGGGGACCAAGAGACCCAGTACTTC
>many|TRBJ2-4|NA|TRBV21-1
CASSTRRDGAKNIQYF
TGTGCCAGCAGCACCAGACGGGATGGGGCCAAAAACATTCAGTACTTC
>NA|TRBJ1-2|NA|TRBV7-2
CASSLGGGGHGYTF
TGTGCCAGCAGCTTAGGGGGAGGCGGGCATGGCTACACCTTC
>few|TRBJ2-7|NA|TRBV15
CATSKGRSGQASYEQYF
TGTGCCACCAGCAAAGGGCGTAGTGGGCAGGCCTCCTACGAGCAGTACTTC
>NA|TRBJ2-2|TRBD1|TRBV28
CASSSQGAKNGELFF
TGTGCCAGCAGTAGCCAGGGGGCTAAGAACGGGGAGCTGTTTTTT